The 16 T cell receptor beta chains below come from one sample, sequenced in a study of OX40 agonist ivuxolimab in advanced cancers. Assay: immunoSEQ multiplex PCR; the TCRdb copy retains only in-frame clones and omits some. The sample comprises around 26,000 clones, approximately 81% of which are singletons, and less than 25% rests with the top ten. The sample consisted of CD4+ or CD8+ T cells sorted from blood, taken in a trial of the OX40 agonist ivuxolimab. These receptors originate from an adult with an advanced solid tumor such as melanoma, head and neck, liver or kidney cancer.

The V gene is TRBV6-5, the J gene TRBJ2-7; 9 nucleotides align to TRBD1. This CDR3 comprises 14 residues. The ends lost 5 bases at V and 3 bases at J; junction bases unmatched: 5. Germline V CDR1 and CDR2: MNHEY, SVGAGI. The CDR3 DNA reads as TGTGCCAGCAGTGTCCGGGACAGGGACTACGAGCAGTACTTC. Translated: CASSVRDRDYEQYF.

The gene calls are TRBV15 and TRBJ2-3, with 8 nucleotides matching TRBD1. The germline gives CDR1 LNHNV, CDR2 YYDKDF (reference sequence). The CDR3 is 16 amino acids. Trimming cost V 4 bases and J 2 bases; bases outside gene matches: 8. The CDR3 DNA follows: TGTGCCACCAGCACCCTATCAGGGGGCTTCACAGATACGCAGTATTTT. It encodes CATSTLSGGFTDTQYF.

The chain combines TRBV6-6 with TRBJ2-1; 8 bases are shared with TRBD1. The V segment lost 2 bases and the J segment 5 bases; nucleotides outside the gene matches: 2. The CDR3 consists of 14 residues. Germline CDR1 reads MNHNY; CDR2 reads SVGAGI (reference sequence). The CDR3 loop is CASSYRQGNNEQFF. For the CDR3, the DNA is TGTGCCAGCAGTTACAGACAGGGGAACAATGAGCAGTTCTTC.

This rearrangement joins TRBV5-4 to TRBJ1-4; a weak D match, TRBD1 (5 bases). Germline CDR1 SGHNT, CDR2 YYREEE (reference sequence). CDR3 size: 14 residues. Trimming took 2 bases from V and 5 from J, leaving 10 bases between them. The CDR3 DNA follows: TGTGCCAGCAGCTTTCATGGGGGAAATGAAAAACTGTTTTTT. This codes for CASSFHGGNEKLFF.

V usage is TRBV19 and J usage is TRBJ1-1; TRBD1 might be the D (6 bases). Trimming took off 1 base at V and 5 bases at J, with 11 bases between the two ends. This CDR3 contains 14 residues. Germline-derived CDR1 and CDR2 are LNHDA and SQIVND (reference sequence). CDR3 region: CASSIVGAATEAFF. CDR3 nucleotide sequence: TGTGCCAGTAGTATAGTGGGGGCAGCTACTGAAGCTTTCTTT. The variable domain in full, with the rest retrieved from reference TRBV19 and TRBJ1-1, is DGGITQSPKYLFRKEGQNVTLSCEQNLNHDAMYWYRQDPGQGLRLIYYSQIVNDFQKGDIAEGYSVSREKKESFPLTVTSAQKNPTAFYLCASSIVGAATEAFFGQGTRLTVV.

The chain combines TRBV27 with TRBJ2-5; the D gene is possibly TRBD1 (6 bases). The V end was cut by 10 bases, the J end by 4 bases, with 22 bases between. Germline lookup yields CDR1 MNHEY and CDR2 SMNVEV (reference sequence). The CDR3 loop spans 15 amino acids. The CDR3: CATRQETRWIETQYF. CDR3 DNA: TGTGCCACAAGACAGGAGACAAGATGGATAGAGACCCAGTACTTC.

This clone was picked up one time. The chain employs TRBV7-8 and TRBJ1-6; 8 nucleotides match TRBD1. CDR1 and CDR2 (germline): SGHVS, FQNEAQ. J lost 8 bases, V lost 7 bases, and 16 bases had no gene match. CDR3 length: 17 residues. The CDR3, as DNA: TGTGCCAGCAATCAATTGGGACAGGCGGGAAGACATTCACCCCTCCACTTT. Translating it yields CASNQLGQAGRHSPLHF.

V is TRBV5-1 and J is TRBJ2-1; TRBD2 is a possible D gene (7 bases). The germline V gene encodes CDR1 SGHRS and CDR2 YFSETQ. V lost 10 bases to trimming and J lost 8 bases, with 19 bases between them. This CDR3 is 13 amino acids long. DNA for the CDR3: TGCGCCTCAGGGGCGGGAGCATCGGATGAGCAGTTCTTC. This sequence encodes CASGAGASDEQFF.

V usage is TRBV29-1 and J usage is TRBJ2-1; 9 bases are a match to TRBD1. Germline-derived CDR1 and CDR2 are SQVTM and ANQGSEA. The CDR3 contains 15 residues. The V segment lost 6 bases and the J segment 5 bases; nucleotides outside the gene matches: 11. The CDR3 region is CSVAGQGFGHNEQFF. Here the CDR3 DNA reads TGCAGCGTAGCGGGACAGGGTTTTGGTCACAATGAGCAGTTCTTC.

This chain connects TRBV5-1 to TRBJ2-7; D is perhaps TRBD1 (6 bases). CDR3 size: 13 residues. Trimming cost V 4 bases and J 2 bases, with 10 bases left between them. Germline lookup yields CDR1 SGHRS and CDR2 YFSETQ. CDR3 in DNA: TGCGCCAGCAGCCCGGACAGCACCTACGAGCAGTACTTC. It specifies CASSPDSTYEQYF.

The genes are TRBV6-5 and TRBJ2-7; 9 bases agree with TRBD2. CDR3 size: 15 residues. The germline gives CDR1 MNHEY, CDR2 SVGAGI. J gave up 2 bases and V 0 bases, and 2 bases lay outside the gene matches. Here the CDR3 reads CASSYSASGTYEQYF. In DNA form, the CDR3 reads TGTGCCAGCAGTTACTCGGCTAGCGGGACCTACGAGCAGTACTTC.

CDR3 sequence (DNA): TGTGCCAGCAGCTTAGGATCCCGGGAGCAGTTCTTC. Translating gives CASSLGSREQFF. The chain joins TRBV7-3 to TRBJ2-1, with no clear D. Germline V CDR1 and CDR2: SGHTA, FQGTGA. The CDR3 totals 12 residues. With 2 bases removed from V and 10 bases from J, the gap between germline ends came to 9 bases.

CDR3 region: CASSKTSGGYEQYF. The CDR3 DNA reads as TGCGCCAGCAGCAAGACTAGCGGAGGCTACGAGCAGTACTTC. The chain combines TRBV10-1 with TRBJ2-7; TRBD2 aligns across 9 bases. This CDR3 is built from 14 residues. Germline trimming cut 6 bases from V and 3 bases from J; bases unmatched to any gene: 6. Germline loops: CDR1 WNHNN, CDR2 SYGVQD (reference sequence).

This chain connects TRBV6-5 to TRBJ2-7; possibly TRBD1 or TRBD2 for D (5 bases each). V gave up 6 bases and J gave up 9 bases, with 12 bases separating them. The germline CDR1 and CDR2 sequences are MNHEY and SVGAGI. The CDR3 length is 11 residues. The CDR3 loop reads CASRTGTAQYF. CDR3 nucleotide sequence: TGTGCCAGCAGGACCGGGACGGCGCAGTACTTC.

The rearrangement links TRBV19 to TRBJ2-7; no firm D call. The CDR3 runs to 13 residues. The germline gives CDR1 LNHDA, CDR2 SQIVND (reference sequence). V shed 2 bases and J shed 7 bases, with 12 bases lying between them. The CDR3 DNA follows: TGTGCCAGTAGTATATGGAAGTTGGGGGAGCAGTACTTC. Residues: CASSIWKLGEQYF.

V usage is TRBV6-4 and J usage is TRBJ1-1; D not resolved. Trimming cost V 2 bases and J 2 bases, with 6 bases left between them. The CDR3 sequence is 13 residues long. Per the germline V gene, CDR1 is MRHNA and CDR2 is SNTAGT. CDR3 protein: CASSDLENTEAFF. CDR3 coding DNA: TGTGCCAGCAGTGACCTAGAAAACACTGAAGCTTTCTTT.